The 7 T cell receptor beta chains in this list originate from one sample, sequenced in a study of T-cell memory formation after mild COVID-19. Via MiXCR, TCRdb re-called the 5' RACE reads, giving one row per CDR3 protein. The data show over 150,000 distinct CDR3 sequences, about a fifth seen once. The specimen sequenced was PBMCs or a T cell subset sorted from them (not recorded which). The receptor source for this set is an adult woman who had mild COVID-19 (a few samples of this study predate the infection). Cell type and time point are not known.

CDR3 residues: CSVAGLTWSSYEQYF. The CDR3 DNA sequence: TGCAGCGTTGCAGGTTTGACATGGAGCTCCTACGAGCAGTACTTC. The genes are TRBV29-1 and TRBJ2-7, with no clear D. Trimming removed 4 bases from V and 0 bases from J, with 16 bases in between. The germline V gene has CDR1 SQVTM and CDR2 ANQGSEA. This CDR3 has 15 amino acids.

This clonotype was counted between two and nine times. The rearrangement uses TRBV14 and TRBJ2-2, with TRBD2 as a possible D gene (6 bases). The germline V and J ends were trimmed by 4 bases and 0 bases, with 18 bases remaining between them. Germline V lookup: CDR1 SGHDN, CDR2 FVKESK. This CDR3 has 18 residues. For the CDR3, the DNA is TGTGCCAGCAGCCGCTCTGGTGGGCTAGCGCCGAACACCGGGGAGCTGTTTTTT. The encoded protein is CASSRSGGLAPNTGELFF.

The V call is TRBV4-2, the J call TRBJ2-4; tentatively, D is TRBD1 (5 bases). Germline-derived CDR1 and CDR2 are LGHNA and YNFKEQ. The CDR3 has 15 residues. Trimming pared 4 bases from V and 0 bases from J, leaving 10 bases between. The CDR3 here is CASSPGPLAKNIQYF. The CDR3, as DNA: TGTGCCAGCAGCCCAGGGCCATTAGCCAAAAACATTCAGTACTTC.

This clonotype was observed a single time. The J gene is TRBJ1-1, the V gene TRBV6-5, with D possibly TRBD1 on 6 matching bases. V lost 4 bases and J lost 4, with 13 bases in between. The CDR3 loop spans 14 amino acids. Germline lookup yields CDR1 MNHEY and CDR2 SVGAGI. This CDR3 is CASSFQQGGTEAFF. CDR3 sequence (DNA): TGTGCCAGCAGTTTCCAACAGGGAGGCACTGAAGCTTTCTTT.

This clonotype has just a few counts. The CDR3 nucleotides are TGTGCCAGCAGCTTAGACTTGAGGCTAGCGGCTACAGATACGCAGTATTTT. The encoded protein is CASSLDLRLAATDTQYF. The J gene is TRBJ2-3, the V gene TRBV7-2; 7 positions match TRBD2. V dropped 1 base and J dropped 3; count of bases not matched to a gene: 10. CDR1 and CDR2 (germline): SGHTA, FQGNSA. The CDR3 covers 17 residues. Drawing the rest from reference TRBV7-2 and TRBJ2-3, the complete variable domain is GAGVSQSPSNKVTEKGKDVELRCDPISGHTALYWYRQSLGQGLEFLIYFQGNSAPDKSGLPSDRFSAERTGGSVSTLTIQRTQQEDSAVYLCASSLDLRLAATDTQYFGPGTRLTVL.

The gene calls are TRBV12-3 or TRBV12-4 and TRBJ2-7; D is uncertain. V lost 5 bases, J lost 2 bases, and 7 bases lay in between. The CDR3 has 12 residues. In DNA, the CDR3 is TGTGCCAGCAGTGGACCTACCTACGAGCAGTACTTC. Residues: CASSGPTYEQYF.

The gene calls are TRBV7-8 and TRBJ2-1, with 8 positions matching TRBD1. Trimming at V came to 1 base and at J to 9 bases, leaving 5 bases not matched to a gene. The CDR3 totals 14 residues. Germline V gene data show CDR1 as SGHVS and CDR2 as FQNEAQ. CDR3 sequence reads: CASSLVRTGPEQFF. In DNA, the CDR3 is TGTGCCAGCAGCTTAGTAAGGACAGGGCCTGAGCAGTTCTTC.